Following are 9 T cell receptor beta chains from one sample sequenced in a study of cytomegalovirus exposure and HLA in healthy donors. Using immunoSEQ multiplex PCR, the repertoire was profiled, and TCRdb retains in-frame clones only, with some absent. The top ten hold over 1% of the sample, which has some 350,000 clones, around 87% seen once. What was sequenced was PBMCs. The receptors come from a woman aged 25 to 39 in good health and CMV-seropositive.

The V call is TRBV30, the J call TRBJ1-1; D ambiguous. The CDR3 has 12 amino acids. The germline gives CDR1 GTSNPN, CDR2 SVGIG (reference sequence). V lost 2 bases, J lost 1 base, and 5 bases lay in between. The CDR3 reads CAWSSGNTEAFF. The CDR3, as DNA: TGTGCCTGGAGTTCAGGGAACACTGAAGCTTTCTTT. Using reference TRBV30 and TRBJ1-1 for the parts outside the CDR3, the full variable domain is SQTIHQWPATLVQPVGSPLSLECTVEGTSNPNLYWYRQAAGRGLQLLFYSVGIGQISSEVPQNLSASRPQDRQFILSSKKLLLSDSGFYLCAWSSGNTEAFFGQGTRLTVV.

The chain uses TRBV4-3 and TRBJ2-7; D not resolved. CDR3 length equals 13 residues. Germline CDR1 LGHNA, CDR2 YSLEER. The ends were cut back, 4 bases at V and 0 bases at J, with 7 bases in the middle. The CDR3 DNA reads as TGCGCCAGCAGCCTTGGAAACTCCTACGAGCAGTACTTC. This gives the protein CASSLGNSYEQYF.

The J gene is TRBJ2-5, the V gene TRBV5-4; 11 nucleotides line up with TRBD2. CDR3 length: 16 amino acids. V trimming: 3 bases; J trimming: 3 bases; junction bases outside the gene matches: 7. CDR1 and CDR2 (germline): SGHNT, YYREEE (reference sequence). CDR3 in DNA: TGTGCCAGCAGCTCATTAGCGGGGGGGAACAAAGAGACCCAGTACTTC. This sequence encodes CASSSLAGGNKETQYF.

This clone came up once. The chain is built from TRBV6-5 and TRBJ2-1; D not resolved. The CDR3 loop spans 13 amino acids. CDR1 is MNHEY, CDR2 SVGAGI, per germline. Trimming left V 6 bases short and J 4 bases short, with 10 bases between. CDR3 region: CASRDDGYNEQFF. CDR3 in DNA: TGTGCCAGCAGGGACGATGGGTACAATGAGCAGTTCTTC.

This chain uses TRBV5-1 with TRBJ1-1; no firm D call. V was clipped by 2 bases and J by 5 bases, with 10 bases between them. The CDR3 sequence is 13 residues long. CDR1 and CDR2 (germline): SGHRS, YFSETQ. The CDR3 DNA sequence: TGCGCCAGCAGCTTTGGGCAATCGACTGAAGCTTTCTTT. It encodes CASSFGQSTEAFF. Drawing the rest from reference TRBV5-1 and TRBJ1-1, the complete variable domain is KAGVTQTPRYLIKTRGQQVTLSCSPISGHRSVSWYQQTPGQGLQFLFEYFSETQRNKGNFPGRFSGRQFSNSRSEMNVSTLELGDSALYLCASSFGQSTEAFFGQGTRLTVV.

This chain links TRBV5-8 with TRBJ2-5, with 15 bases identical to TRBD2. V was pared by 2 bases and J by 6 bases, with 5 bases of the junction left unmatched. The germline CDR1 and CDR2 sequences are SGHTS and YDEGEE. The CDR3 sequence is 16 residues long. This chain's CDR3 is CASSFGLAGGPKTQYF. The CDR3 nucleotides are TGTGCCAGCAGCTTCGGACTAGCGGGAGGGCCTAAGACCCAGTACTTC.

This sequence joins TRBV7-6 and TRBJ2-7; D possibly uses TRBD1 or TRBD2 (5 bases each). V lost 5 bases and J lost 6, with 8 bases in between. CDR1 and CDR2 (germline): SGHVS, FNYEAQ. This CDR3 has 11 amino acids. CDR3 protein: CASSRGSEQYF. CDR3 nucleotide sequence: TGTGCCAGCAGCCGGGGCAGCGAGCAGTACTTC.

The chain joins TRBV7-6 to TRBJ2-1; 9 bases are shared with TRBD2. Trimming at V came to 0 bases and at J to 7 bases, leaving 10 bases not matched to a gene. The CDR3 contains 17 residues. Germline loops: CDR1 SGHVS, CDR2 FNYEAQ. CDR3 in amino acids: CASSLARARGGRNEQFF. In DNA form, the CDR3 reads TGTGCCAGCAGCTTAGCGAGGGCGCGGGGGGGCCGGAATGAGCAGTTCTTC.

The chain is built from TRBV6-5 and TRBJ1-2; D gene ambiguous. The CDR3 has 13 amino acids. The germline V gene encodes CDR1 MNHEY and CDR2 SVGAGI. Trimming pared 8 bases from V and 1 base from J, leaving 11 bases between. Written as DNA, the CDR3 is TGTGCCAGCGGAAGGACCCTTAACTATGGCTACACCTTC. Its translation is CASGRTLNYGYTF.